This T cell receptor beta chain derives from a study of control samples from healthy donors and cancer patients. Method: immunoSEQ multiplex PCR; TCRdb's copy keeps in-frame clones and lacks some. The data hold some 140,000 clones, with about nine tenths observed a single time. The length of the CDR3 is 15 residues. Germline V CDR1 and CDR2: MNHEY, SVGAGI. Trimming removed 5 bases from V and 3 bases from J, with 14 bases in between. This receptor was identified in a man aged 30 to 45 in good health. V is TRBV6-5 and J is TRBJ1-5; the D gene is possibly TRBD1 (6 bases). The sequencing sample was made of blood. CDR3 in amino acids: CASSTRGQYNQPQHF. The CDR3 DNA is TGTGCCAGCAGTACCCGCGGACAGTACAATCAGCCCCAGCATTTT.